A single sample gave rise to the 6 T cell receptor beta chains below, sequenced in a study of metastatic and nonmetastatic thyroid tumors (dated by TCRdb to the early 2020s). The library was prepared using PCR. Data came from an Illumina HiSeq 4000. TCRdb took the public reads, trimmed them with fastp at Q25, ran MiXCR for clone calling and kept in-frame beta chains. Across this sample there are some 33,000 clones, with about 15% seen only once. The ten largest clones take up around 19% of the sample. No patient had received any treatment before thyroid surgery. The specimen was blood. These TCRs come from a male donor with papillary thyroid cancer or a benign thyroid nodule (not recorded which). Some clones in this sample may be carry-over from other donors' samples.

This clone was seen at least ten times. V is TRBV7-9 and J is TRBJ2-3; D is unclear. The CDR3 runs 14 residues. The V end was cut by 1 base, the J end by 6 bases, with 11 bases between. Germline lookup yields CDR1 SEHNR and CDR2 FQNEAQ (reference sequence). In DNA form, the CDR3 reads TGTGCCAGCAGCTTAGTCCTAGGAGTGGATACGCAGTATTTT. Its protein is CASSLVLGVDTQYF. The full variable domain, in which reference TRBV7-9 and TRBJ2-3 provide the parts outside the CDR3, is DTGVSQNPRHKITKRGQNVTFRCDPISEHNRLYWYRQTLGQGPEFLTYFQNEAQLEKSRLLSDRFSAERPKGSFSTLEIQRTEQGDSAMYLCASSLVLGVDTQYFGPGTRLTVL.

In regard to this clone: This clone may be a read error of a much larger clone one base away. The V and J genes are TRBV4-1 and TRBJ2-7; unclear D gene. This CDR3 has 13 amino acids. The germline V and J ends were trimmed by 0 bases and 6 bases, with 9 bases remaining between them. Germline V gene lookup returns CDR1 MGHRA and CDR2 YSYEKL. The DNA of the CDR3 is TGCGCCAGCAGCCAAGATGTGATCGGCGAGCAGTACTTC. Translating gives CASSQDVIGEQYF.

This clone was counted a few times. The chain employs TRBV6-1 and TRBJ2-7, with a tentative D call TRBD1 (6 bases). Germline V CDR1 and CDR2: MNHNS, SASEGT. The CDR3 loop spans 15 amino acids. V was shortened by 4 bases and J by 6 bases, with 19 bases between the two germline ends. DNA for the CDR3: TGTGCCAGCAGTGGGGGTCAGGGGCAGCTTGGCGAGCAGTACTTC. It yields the protein CASSGGQGQLGEQYF.

This clone has a count of ten or more. The V and J genes are TRBV9 and TRBJ2-7; 9 positions match TRBD2. CDR1 and CDR2 (germline): SGDLS, YYNGEE. J gave up 3 bases and V 4 bases, and 8 bases lay outside the gene matches. The CDR3 extends over 15 amino acids. The CDR3 DNA is TGTGCCAGCAGCCAGGGACTAGCCGCCTACTACGAGCAGTACTTC. Its protein is CASSQGLAAYYEQYF. Filled out from reference TRBV9 and TRBJ2-7, the complete variable domain reads DSGVTQTPKHLITATGQRVTLRCSPRSGDLSVYWYQQSLDQGLQFLIQYYNGEERAKGNILERFSAQQFPDLHSELNLSSLELGDSALYFCASSQGLAAYYEQYFGPGTRLTVT.

This clone was recorded many times. V and J are TRBV11-3 and TRBJ2-3; 10 bases are a match to TRBD2. CDR3 length: 14 amino acids. Trimming cost V 4 bases and J 3 bases; bases outside gene matches: 1. CDR1 is SGHNT, CDR2 YENEEA, per germline. As DNA, the CDR3 is TGTGCCAGCAGCTCTAGCGGGAGAACAGATACGCAGTATTTT. Its protein is CASSSSGRTDTQYF.

This rearrangement joins TRBV20-1 to TRBJ1-5; 9 nucleotides agree with TRBD1. V was pared by 4 bases and J by 7 bases, with 20 bases of the junction left unmatched. Germline CDR1 reads DFQATT; CDR2 reads SNEGSKA (reference sequence). This CDR3 has 18 amino acids. The CDR3 DNA reads as TGCAGTGCTATTCAAGAGACCCCCTCGGACAGGGGTGAACAGCCCCAGCATTTT. Translation: CSAIQETPSDRGEQPQHF.